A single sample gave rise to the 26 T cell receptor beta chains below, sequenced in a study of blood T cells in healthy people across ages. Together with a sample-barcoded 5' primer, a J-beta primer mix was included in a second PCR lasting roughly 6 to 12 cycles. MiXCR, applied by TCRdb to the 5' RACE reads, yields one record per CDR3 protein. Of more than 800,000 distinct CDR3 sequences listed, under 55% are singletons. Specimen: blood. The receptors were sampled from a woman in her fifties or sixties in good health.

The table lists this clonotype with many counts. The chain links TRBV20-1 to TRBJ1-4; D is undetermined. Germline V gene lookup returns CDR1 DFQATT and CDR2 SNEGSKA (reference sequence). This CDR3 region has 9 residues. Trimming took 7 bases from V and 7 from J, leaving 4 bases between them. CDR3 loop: CSGFEKLFF. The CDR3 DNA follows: TGCAGTGGCTTTGAAAAACTGTTTTTT.

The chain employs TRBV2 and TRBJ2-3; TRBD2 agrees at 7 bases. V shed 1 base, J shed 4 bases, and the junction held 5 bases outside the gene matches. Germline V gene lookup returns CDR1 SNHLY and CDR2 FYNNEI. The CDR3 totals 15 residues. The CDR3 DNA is TGTGCCAGCAGTGAAGACCAGCGGGGATCAGATACGCAGTATTTT. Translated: CASSEDQRGSDTQYF. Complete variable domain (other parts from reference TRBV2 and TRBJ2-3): EPEVTQTPSHQVTQMGQEVILRCVPISNHLYFYWYRQILGQKVEFLVSFYNNEISEKSEIFDDQFSVERPDGSNFTLKIRSTKLEDSAMYFCASSEDQRGSDTQYFGPGTRLTVL.

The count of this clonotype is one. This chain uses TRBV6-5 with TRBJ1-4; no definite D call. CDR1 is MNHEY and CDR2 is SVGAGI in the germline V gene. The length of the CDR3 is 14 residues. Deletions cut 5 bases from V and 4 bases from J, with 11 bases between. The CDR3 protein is CASSPQNLNEKLFF. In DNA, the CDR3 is TGTGCCAGCAGTCCGCAGAACCTTAATGAAAAACTGTTTTTT.

CDR3 loop: CASSGRGQGGYIQYF. The CDR3 DNA sequence: TGTGCCAGCAGCGGGCGGGGACAGGGCGGGTACATTCAGTACTTC. The chain combines TRBV21-1 with TRBJ2-4; the tabulated D call, TRBD1, remains unverified against the DNA. TRBV21-1 is tagged as a pseudogene. This CDR3 is 15 amino acids long.

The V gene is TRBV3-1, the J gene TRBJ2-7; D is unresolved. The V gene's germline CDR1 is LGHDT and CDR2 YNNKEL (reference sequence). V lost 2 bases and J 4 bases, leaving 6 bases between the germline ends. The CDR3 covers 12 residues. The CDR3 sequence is CASSQINYEQYF. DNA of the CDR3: TGTGCCAGCAGCCAAATTAATTACGAGCAGTACTTC.

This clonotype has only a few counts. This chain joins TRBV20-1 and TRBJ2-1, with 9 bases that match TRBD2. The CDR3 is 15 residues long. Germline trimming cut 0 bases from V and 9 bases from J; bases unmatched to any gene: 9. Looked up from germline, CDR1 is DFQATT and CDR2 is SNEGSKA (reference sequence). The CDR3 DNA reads TGCAGTGCTAGAGATCGGCTAGCGGGGAGTAGTGAGCAGTTCTTC. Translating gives CSARDRLAGSSEQFF.

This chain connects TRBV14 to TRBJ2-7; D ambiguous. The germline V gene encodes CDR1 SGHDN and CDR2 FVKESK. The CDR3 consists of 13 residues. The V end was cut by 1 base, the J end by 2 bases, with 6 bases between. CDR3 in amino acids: CASSQVQPYEQYF. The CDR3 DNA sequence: TGTGCCAGCAGCCAAGTTCAACCCTACGAGCAGTACTTC. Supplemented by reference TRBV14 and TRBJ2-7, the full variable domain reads EAGVTQFPSHSVIEKGQTVTLRCDPISGHDNLYWYRRVMGKEIKFLLHFVKESKQDESGMPNNRFLAERTGGTYSTLKVQPAELEDSGVYFCASSQVQPYEQYFGPGTRLTVT.

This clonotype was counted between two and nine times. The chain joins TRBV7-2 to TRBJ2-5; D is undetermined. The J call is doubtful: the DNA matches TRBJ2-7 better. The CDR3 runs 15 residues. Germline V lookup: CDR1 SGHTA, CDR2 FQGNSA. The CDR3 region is CASSLSAGPSYEQYF. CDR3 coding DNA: TGTGCCAGCAGCTTATCAGCAGGACCCAGCTACGAGCAGTACTTC.

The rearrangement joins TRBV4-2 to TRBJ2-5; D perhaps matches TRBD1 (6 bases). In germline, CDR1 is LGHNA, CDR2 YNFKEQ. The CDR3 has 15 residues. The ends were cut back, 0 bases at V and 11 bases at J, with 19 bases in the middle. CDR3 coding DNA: TGTGCCAGCAGCCAAGAGACAGGTTTCGGCAATGAGCAGTACTTC. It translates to CASSQETGFGNEQYF.

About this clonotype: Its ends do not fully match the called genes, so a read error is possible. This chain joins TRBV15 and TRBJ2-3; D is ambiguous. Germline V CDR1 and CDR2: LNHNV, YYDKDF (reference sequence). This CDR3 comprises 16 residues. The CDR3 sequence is CAASKAKGVVTDTQYF. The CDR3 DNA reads TGTGCCGCCAGCAAAGCAAAAGGAGTGGTCACAGATACGCAGTATTTT.

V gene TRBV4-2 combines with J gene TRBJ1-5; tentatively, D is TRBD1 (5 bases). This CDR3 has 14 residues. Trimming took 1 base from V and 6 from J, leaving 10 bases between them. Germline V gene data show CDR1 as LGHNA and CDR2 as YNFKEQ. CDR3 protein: CASSQVRGGQPQHF. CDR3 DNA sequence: TGTGCCAGCAGCCAAGTAAGGGGTGGTCAGCCCCAGCATTTT.

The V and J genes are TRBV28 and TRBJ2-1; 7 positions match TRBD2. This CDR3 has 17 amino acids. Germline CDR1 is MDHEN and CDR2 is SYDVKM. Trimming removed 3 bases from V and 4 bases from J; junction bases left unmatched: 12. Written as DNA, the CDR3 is TGTGCCAGCAGTTTTTCCCCCCTGGGAGGGCGGTACAATGAGCAGTTCTTC. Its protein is CASSFSPLGGRYNEQFF.

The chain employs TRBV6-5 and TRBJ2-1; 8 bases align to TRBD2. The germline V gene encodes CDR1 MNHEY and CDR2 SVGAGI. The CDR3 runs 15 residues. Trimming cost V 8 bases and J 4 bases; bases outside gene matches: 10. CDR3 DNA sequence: TGTGCCAGCGGTGAATGGACTAGCAGGTACAATGAGCAGTTCTTC. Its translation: CASGEWTSRYNEQFF.

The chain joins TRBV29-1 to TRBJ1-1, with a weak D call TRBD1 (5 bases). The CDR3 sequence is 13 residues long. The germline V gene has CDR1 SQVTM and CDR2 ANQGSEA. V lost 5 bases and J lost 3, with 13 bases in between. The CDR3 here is CSVQVGVDTEAFF. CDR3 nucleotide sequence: TGCAGCGTTCAAGTGGGGGTGGACACTGAAGCTTTCTTT. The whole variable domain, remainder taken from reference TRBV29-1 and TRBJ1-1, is SAVISQKPSRDICQRGTSLTIQCQVDSQVTMMFWYRQQPGQSLTLIATANQGSEATYESGFVIDKFPISRPNLTFSTLTVSNMSPEDSSIYLCSVQVGVDTEAFFGQGTRLTVV.

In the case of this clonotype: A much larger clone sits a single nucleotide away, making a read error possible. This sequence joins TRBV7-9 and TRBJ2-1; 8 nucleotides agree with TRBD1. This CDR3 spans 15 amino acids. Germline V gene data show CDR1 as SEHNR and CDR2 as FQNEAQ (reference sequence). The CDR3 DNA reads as TGTGCCGGCAGCTCAGGTGGGACAGGTTGGGATGAGCAGTTCTTC. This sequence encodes CAGSSGGTGWDEQFF.

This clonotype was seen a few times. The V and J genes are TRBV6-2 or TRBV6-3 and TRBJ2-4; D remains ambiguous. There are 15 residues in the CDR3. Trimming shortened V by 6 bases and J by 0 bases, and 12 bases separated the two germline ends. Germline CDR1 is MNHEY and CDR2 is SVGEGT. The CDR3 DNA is TGTGCCAGCAGGAAGGAGAAACTAGCCAAAAACATTCAGTACTTC. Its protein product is CASRKEKLAKNIQYF.

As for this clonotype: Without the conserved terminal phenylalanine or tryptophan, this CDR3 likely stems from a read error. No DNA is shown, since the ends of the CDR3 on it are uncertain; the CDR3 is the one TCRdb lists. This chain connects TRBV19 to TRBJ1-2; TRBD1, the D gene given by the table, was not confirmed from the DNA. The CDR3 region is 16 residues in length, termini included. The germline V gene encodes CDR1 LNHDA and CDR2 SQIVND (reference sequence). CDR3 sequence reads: CASKRVTGSYNYGCTI.

As DNA, the CDR3 is TGTGCCAGCAGCGCACACAGGGTTAGCGCGCCGAACACCGGGGAGCTGTTTTTT. Its protein product is CASSAHRVSAPNTGELFF. The V gene is TRBV9, the J gene TRBJ2-2, with D perhaps matching TRBD1 (6 bases). The CDR3 is made up of 18 amino acids. Germline V gene data show CDR1 as SGDLS and CDR2 as YYNGEE. V was trimmed by 3 bases and J by 0 bases, leaving 18 bases between them. The variable domain in full, with the rest retrieved from reference TRBV9 and TRBJ2-2, is DSGVTQTPKHLITATGQRVTLRCSPRSGDLSVYWYQQSLDQGLQFLIQYYNGEERAKGNILERFSAQQFPDLHSELNLSSLELGDSALYFCASSAHRVSAPNTGELFFGEGSRLTVL.

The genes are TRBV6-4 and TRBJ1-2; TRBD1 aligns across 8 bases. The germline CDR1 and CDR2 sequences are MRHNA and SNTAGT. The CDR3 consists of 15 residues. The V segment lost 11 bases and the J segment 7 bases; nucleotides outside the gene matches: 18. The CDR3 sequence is CAGRAQDRVGTGYTF. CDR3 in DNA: TGTGCCGGCCGCGCCCAGGACAGGGTGGGTACTGGCTACACCTTC.

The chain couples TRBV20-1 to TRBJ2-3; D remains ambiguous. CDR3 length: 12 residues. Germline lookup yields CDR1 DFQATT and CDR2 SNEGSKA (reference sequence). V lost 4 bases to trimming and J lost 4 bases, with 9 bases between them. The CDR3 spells CSAKAWADTQYF. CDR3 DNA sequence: TGCAGTGCTAAAGCGTGGGCAGATACGCAGTATTTT.

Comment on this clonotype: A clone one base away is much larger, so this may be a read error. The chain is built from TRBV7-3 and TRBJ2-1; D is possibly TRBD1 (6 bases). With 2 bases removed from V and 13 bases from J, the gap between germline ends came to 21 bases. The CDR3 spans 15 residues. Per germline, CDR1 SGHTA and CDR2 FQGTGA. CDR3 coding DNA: TGTGCCAGCAGCTTAGCGGGCCCAAAGGGGGAGACCCAGTTCTTC. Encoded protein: CASSLAGPKGETQFF.

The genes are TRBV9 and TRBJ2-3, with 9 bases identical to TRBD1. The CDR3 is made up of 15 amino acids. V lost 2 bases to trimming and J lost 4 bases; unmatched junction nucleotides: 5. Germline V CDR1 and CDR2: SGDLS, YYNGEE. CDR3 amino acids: CASSVGQGPPDTQYF. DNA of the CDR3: TGTGCCAGCAGCGTTGGACAGGGGCCCCCAGATACGCAGTATTTT.

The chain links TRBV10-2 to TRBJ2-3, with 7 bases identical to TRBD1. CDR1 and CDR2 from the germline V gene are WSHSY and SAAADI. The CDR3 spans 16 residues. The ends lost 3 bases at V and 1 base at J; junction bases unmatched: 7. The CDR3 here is CASSEIGQVRTDTQYF. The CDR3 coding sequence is TGCGCCAGCAGTGAAATAGGACAGGTGCGCACAGATACGCAGTATTTT.

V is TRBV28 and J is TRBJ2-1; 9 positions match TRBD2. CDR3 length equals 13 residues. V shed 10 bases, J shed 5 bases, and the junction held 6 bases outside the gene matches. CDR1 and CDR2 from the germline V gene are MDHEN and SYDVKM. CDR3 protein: CATRLADNNEQFF. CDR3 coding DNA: TGTGCCACCAGACTAGCGGACAACAATGAGCAGTTCTTC.

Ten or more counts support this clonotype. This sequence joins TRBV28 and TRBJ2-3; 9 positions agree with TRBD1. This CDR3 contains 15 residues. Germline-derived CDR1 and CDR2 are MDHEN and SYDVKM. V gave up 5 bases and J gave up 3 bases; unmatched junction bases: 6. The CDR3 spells CASSPPGQGTDTQYF. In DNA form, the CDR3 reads TGTGCCAGCAGTCCGCCGGGACAGGGAACAGATACGCAGTATTTT.

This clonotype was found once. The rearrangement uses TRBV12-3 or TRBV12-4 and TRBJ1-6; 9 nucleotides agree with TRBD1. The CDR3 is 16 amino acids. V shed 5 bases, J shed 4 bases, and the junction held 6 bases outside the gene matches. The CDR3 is CASSPRDRGYNSPLHF. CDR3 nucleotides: TGTGCCAGCAGTCCTCGAGACAGGGGGTATAATTCACCCCTCCACTTT.